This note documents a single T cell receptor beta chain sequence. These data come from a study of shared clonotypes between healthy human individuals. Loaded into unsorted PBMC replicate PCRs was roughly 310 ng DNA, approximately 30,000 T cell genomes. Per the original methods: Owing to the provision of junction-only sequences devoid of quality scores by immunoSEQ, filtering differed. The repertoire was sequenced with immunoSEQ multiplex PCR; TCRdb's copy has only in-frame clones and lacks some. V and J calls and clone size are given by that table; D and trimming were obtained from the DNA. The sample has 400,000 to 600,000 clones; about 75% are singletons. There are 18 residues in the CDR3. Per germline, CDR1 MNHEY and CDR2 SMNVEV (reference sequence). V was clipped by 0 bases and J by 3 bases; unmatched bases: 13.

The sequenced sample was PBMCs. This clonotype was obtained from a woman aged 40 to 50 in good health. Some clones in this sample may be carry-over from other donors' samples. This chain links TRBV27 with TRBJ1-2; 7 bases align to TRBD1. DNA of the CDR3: TGTGCCAGCAGTTTATCGGGCCCCCTGACAGGGCCCCACTATGGCTACACCTTC. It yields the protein CASSLSGPLTGPHYGYTF.